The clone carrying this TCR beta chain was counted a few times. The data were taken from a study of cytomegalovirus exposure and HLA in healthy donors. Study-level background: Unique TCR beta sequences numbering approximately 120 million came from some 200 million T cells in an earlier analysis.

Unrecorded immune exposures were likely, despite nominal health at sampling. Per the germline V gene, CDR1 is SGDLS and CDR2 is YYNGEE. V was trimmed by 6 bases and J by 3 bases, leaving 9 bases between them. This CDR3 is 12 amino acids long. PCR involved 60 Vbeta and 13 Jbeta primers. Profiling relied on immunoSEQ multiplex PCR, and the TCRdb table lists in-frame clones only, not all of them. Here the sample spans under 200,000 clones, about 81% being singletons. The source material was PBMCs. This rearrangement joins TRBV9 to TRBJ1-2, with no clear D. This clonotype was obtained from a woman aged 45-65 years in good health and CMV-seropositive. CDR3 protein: CASKKSYYGYTF. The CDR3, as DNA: TGTGCCAGCAAAAAGAGTTACTATGGCTACACCTTC.